This entry lists 22 T cell receptor beta chains sequenced from one sample in a study of T cell changes during pregnancy in multiple sclerosis. Sequenced by immunoSEQ multiplex PCR; TCRdb stores in-frame clones only, minus some. The data hold tens of thousands of clones, with roughly 88% observed a single time. The input for sequencing was peripheral blood, taken in the first trimester of pregnancy. The receptors were sampled from a female donor with multiple sclerosis, enrolled in a pregnancy study.

A few counts support this clone. This sequence joins TRBV6-5 and TRBJ1-2; tentatively, D is TRBD1 (6 bases). The germline V gene has CDR1 MNHEY and CDR2 SVGAGI. V lost 5 bases, J lost 7 bases, and 11 bases lay in between. This CDR3 has 12 residues. The CDR3 reads CASSKPGVGYTF. The CDR3 DNA reads TGTGCCAGCAGTAAACCAGGGGTTGGCTACACCTTC.

This chain connects TRBV19 to TRBJ1-5; D ambiguous. The CDR3 is 13 residues long. The V and J ends lost 4 bases and 3 bases respectively, with 7 bases between them. CDR1 and CDR2 (germline): LNHDA, SQIVND (reference sequence). The CDR3 DNA reads as TGTGCCAGTAGTACCTCGGTCAATCAGCCCCAGCATTTT. Translated, it gives CASSTSVNQPQHF.

This sequence joins TRBV6-5 and TRBJ2-7, with 7 bases matching TRBD1. Germline trimming cut 2 bases from V and 0 bases from J; bases unmatched to any gene: 1. The CDR3 runs 14 residues. Germline V lookup: CDR1 MNHEY, CDR2 SVGAGI. CDR3 residues: CASSYNRGSYEQYF. CDR3 nucleotide sequence: TGTGCCAGCAGTTACAACAGGGGCTCCTACGAGCAGTACTTC.

In this sample, this clone turned up a few times. CDR3: CASSQVKGTSGSGEQFF. CDR3 in DNA: TGCGCCAGCAGCCAAGTCAAGGGGACTAGCGGGAGTGGGGAGCAGTTCTTC. The chain combines TRBV4-1 with TRBJ2-1, with 14 positions matching TRBD2. The CDR3 is 17 residues long. V lost 1 base to trimming and J lost 10 bases; unmatched junction nucleotides: 9. Germline values: CDR1 MGHRA, CDR2 YSYEKL.

This rearrangement joins TRBV9 to TRBJ2-6; possibly TRBD1 for D (6 bases). Germline V gene sequence: CDR1 SGDLS, CDR2 YYNGEE. The CDR3 contains 18 residues. V shed 3 bases and J shed 1 base, with 17 bases lying between them. CDR3 sequence (DNA): TGTGCCAGCAGCGAAGAGGGACACCCCGGTTCTGGGGCCAACGTCCTGACTTTC. It codes for CASSEEGHPGSGANVLTF.

The CDR3 protein is CASSLTSGIGYEQYF. DNA of the CDR3: TGCGCCAGCAGCTTGACTAGCGGGATCGGCTACGAGCAGTACTTC. The J gene is TRBJ2-7, the V gene TRBV5-1; 10 bases match TRBD2. The trim removed 1 base at V and 3 bases at J, leaving 4 bases unmatched. From germline, CDR1 is SGHRS and CDR2 YFSETQ. The CDR3 length is 15 residues. Supplemented by reference TRBV5-1 and TRBJ2-7, the full variable domain reads KAGVTQTPRYLIKTRGQQVTLSCSPISGHRSVSWYQQTPGQGLQFLFEYFSETQRNKGNFPGRFSGRQFSNSRSEMNVSTLELGDSALYLCASSLTSGIGYEQYFGPGTRLTVT.

The rearrangement joins TRBV7-6 to TRBJ2-7; TRBD1 aligns across 7 bases. With V trimmed by 1 base and J by 0 bases, 3 bases remained unmatched. This CDR3 region has 15 residues. Germline values: CDR1 SGHVS, CDR2 FNYEAQ. This CDR3 reads CASSLVGQDSYEQYF. The CDR3 DNA reads as TGTGCCAGCAGCTTAGTAGGACAGGACTCCTACGAGCAGTACTTC.

The chain is built from TRBV5-1 and TRBJ2-7; 7 bases agree with TRBD1. V dropped 4 bases and J dropped 1; count of bases not matched to a gene: 5. Germline loops: CDR1 SGHRS, CDR2 YFSETQ. This CDR3 spans 14 amino acids. CDR3 in amino acids: CASSLGTASYEQYF. The DNA of the CDR3 is TGCGCCAGCAGCCTAGGGACAGCATCCTACGAGCAGTACTTC.

Judged by abundance, this clone is medium-sized. The chain couples TRBV27 to TRBJ2-7; D is possibly TRBD2 (5 bases). Trimming removed 6 bases at V and 7 bases at J, with 22 bases between. This CDR3 spans 15 amino acids. From germline, CDR1 is MNHEY and CDR2 SMNVEV (reference sequence). CDR3: CASSSVRYPRREQYF. CDR3 sequence (DNA): TGTGCCAGCAGCAGCGTCCGCTACCCTCGGAGGGAGCAGTACTTC.

The CDR3 sequence is CASSLSGRGYQETQYF. The CDR3 region has the DNA TGTGCCAGCAGCCTTAGCGGGAGAGGGTACCAAGAGACCCAGTACTTC. V gene TRBV13 combines with J gene TRBJ2-5; 9 nucleotides match TRBD2. The trim removed 5 bases at V and 0 bases at J, leaving 7 bases unmatched. Germline V gene sequence: CDR1 PRHDT, CDR2 FYEKMQ (reference sequence). The CDR3 has 16 residues.

This clone was found once. The chain employs TRBV4-3 and TRBJ2-1, with 10 bases identical to TRBD2. Germline-derived CDR1 and CDR2 are LGHNA and YSLEER. The CDR3 is made up of 16 amino acids. With V trimmed by 1 base and J by 0 bases, 0 bases remained unmatched. The CDR3: CASSQGLAGSYNEQFF. In DNA, the CDR3 is TGCGCCAGCAGCCAAGGACTAGCGGGCTCCTACAATGAGCAGTTCTTC.

CDR3 sequence (DNA): TGCAGCGTTGTATTGGCGGGATACACAGATACGCAGTATTTT. This codes for CSVVLAGYTDTQYF. J is TRBJ2-3 and V is TRBV29-1; D possibly corresponds to TRBD2 (6 bases). The CDR3 runs to 14 residues. Germline-derived CDR1 and CDR2 are SQVTM and ANQGSEA. The ends were cut back, 4 bases at V and 2 bases at J, with 13 bases in the middle.

The chain employs TRBV7-9 and TRBJ1-1, with a possible D match to TRBD1 (5 bases). The CDR3 covers 16 residues. The V end lost 1 base, the J end lost 1 base, and 13 bases lay between the germline ends. CDR1 and CDR2 (germline): SEHNR, FQNEAQ (reference sequence). The CDR3 region has the DNA TGTGCCAGCAGCTTAGATTTTGGGGGGTCGAACACTGAAGCTTTCTTT. It encodes CASSLDFGGSNTEAFF.

V and J are TRBV30 and TRBJ2-3; tentatively, D is TRBD2 (5 bases). Germline V gene lookup returns CDR1 GTSNPN and CDR2 SVGIG (reference sequence). V gave up 1 base and J gave up 6 bases, with 11 bases separating them. The CDR3 spans 13 residues. The CDR3 loop reads CAWSGTGIDTQYF. The CDR3, as DNA: TGTGCCTGGAGTGGCACGGGAATTGATACGCAGTATTTT. The complete variable domain, with remaining parts taken from reference TRBV30 and TRBJ2-3, reads SQTIHQWPATLVQPVGSPLSLECTVEGTSNPNLYWYRQAAGRGLQLLFYSVGIGQISSEVPQNLSASRPQDRQFILSSKKLLLSDSGFYLCAWSGTGIDTQYFGPGTRLTVL.

The V and J genes are TRBV7-2 and TRBJ2-7, with no clear D. This CDR3 comprises 13 residues. Between the trimmed V and J ends, which lost 1 base and 4 bases, there was a span of 8 bases. The V gene's germline CDR1 is SGHTA and CDR2 FQGNSA. Here the CDR3 reads CASSLELFYEQYF. As DNA, the CDR3 is TGTGCCAGCAGCTTAGAACTTTTTTACGAGCAGTACTTC.

This chain uses TRBV6-1 with TRBJ1-4, with 10 bases identical to TRBD1. Germline lookup yields CDR1 MNHNS and CDR2 SASEGT. J lost 7 bases, V lost 4 bases, and 3 bases had no gene match. This CDR3 contains 14 residues. The CDR3 DNA is TGTGCCAGCAGTGCGACAGGGGGCGGTGAAAAACTGTTTTTT. Residues: CASSATGGGEKLFF.

This clone has just one count. This chain joins TRBV10-3 and TRBJ2-5; 8 positions match TRBD2. Losses at the gene ends were 0 bases for V and 5 bases for J; bases not matched to a gene: 2. In germline, CDR1 is ENHRY, CDR2 SYGVKD. This CDR3 has 14 amino acids. The CDR3 DNA reads TGTGCCATCAGTGAGTCAAGGACTAGCGAGACCCAGTACTTC. This sequence encodes CAISESRTSETQYF.

This chain uses TRBV6-5 with TRBJ2-3; 8 nucleotides match TRBD2. The CDR3 totals 14 residues. CDR1 and CDR2 from the germline V gene are MNHEY and SVGAGI. Losses at the gene ends were 5 bases for V and 4 bases for J; bases not matched to a gene: 5. The CDR3 region has the DNA TGTGCCAGCAGTACTGGACTAGCCGCAGATACGCAGTATTTT. Its protein product is CASSTGLAADTQYF.

This clone was detected only once. CDR3 amino acids: CAISPTENTEAFF. The CDR3 DNA follows: TGTGCCATCAGTCCGACAGAGAACACTGAAGCTTTCTTT. This rearrangement joins TRBV10-3 to TRBJ1-1, with D perhaps matching TRBD1 (5 bases). Trimming left V 5 bases short and J 1 base short, with 8 bases between. The CDR3 is made up of 13 amino acids. The V gene's germline CDR1 is ENHRY and CDR2 SYGVKD.

The chain recombines TRBV7-2 with TRBJ2-7; 12 bases fit TRBD2. Germline V gene data show CDR1 as SGHTA and CDR2 as FQGNSA. This CDR3 is built from 15 residues. Trimming took 5 bases from V and 7 from J; bases not matched to a gene: 9. CDR3 residues: CASSLWTSGAKEQYF. DNA of the CDR3: TGTGCCAGCAGCCTATGGACTAGCGGGGCTAAGGAGCAGTACTTC. The full variable domain, in which reference TRBV7-2 and TRBJ2-7 provide the parts outside the CDR3, is GAGVSQSPSNKVTEKGKDVELRCDPISGHTALYWYRQSLGQGLEFLIYFQGNSAPDKSGLPSDRFSAERTGGSVSTLTIQRTQQEDSAVYLCASSLWTSGAKEQYFGPGTRLTVT.

The chain uses TRBV19 and TRBJ2-2; 12 bases line up with TRBD2. Germline trimming cut 7 bases from V and 0 bases from J; bases unmatched to any gene: 6. The CDR3 extends over 17 amino acids. Germline-derived CDR1 and CDR2 are LNHDA and SQIVND (reference sequence). The CDR3 DNA follows: TGTGCCAGTACCCCGGGACTAGCGGGCGCGAACACCGGGGAGCTGTTTTTT. Translating gives CASTPGLAGANTGELFF.

The chain couples TRBV28 to TRBJ1-1; D unresolved. The CDR3 sequence is 15 residues long. Between the trimmed V and J ends, which lost 4 bases and 3 bases, there was a span of 15 bases. Germline CDR1 reads MDHEN; CDR2 reads SYDVKM. In nucleotides, the CDR3 is TGTGCCAGCAGTTCCCCCGCCTCTGAGCACACTGAAGCTTTCTTT. It translates to CASSSPASEHTEAFF.